This T cell receptor (beta chain) was obtained from a study of blood T cell repertoires in COVID-19. Study summary: Acute and convalescent COVID-19 specimens originated in the United States, Italy and Spain.

The CDR3 runs to 15 residues. V dropped 5 bases and J dropped 0; count of bases not matched to a gene: 2. Looked up from germline, CDR1 is MNHEY and CDR2 is SMNVEV (reference sequence). Seattle participants joined during active infection and were tracked over time. Here immunoSEQ multiplex PCR was the method, and the copy in TCRdb shows in-frame clones only, minus some. The sample contains approximately 350,000 clones, approximately 87% of which appear only once. Source material: peripheral blood. This TCR was recovered from a woman between 50 and 59 years old with COVID-19, enrolled during active disease. The rearrangement uses TRBV27 and TRBJ2-2; 8 nucleotides agree with TRBD1. The CDR3 spells CASSQTGANTGELFF. In nucleotides, the CDR3 is TGTGCCAGCAGTCAGACAGGGGCGAACACCGGGGAGCTGTTTTTT.